Listed below are T cell receptor beta chains from one sample, sequenced in a study of technical replicates of blood from a few donors. TCRdb's copy holds only in-frame clones and misses some; the assay was immunoSEQ multiplex PCR. The sample shows tens of thousands of clones, just under 95% of them seen only once. Material: T cells isolated from PBMCs. Every receptor here comes from a human donor in good health. Both conserved end residues are part of each CDR3. D genes are given only for firm matches. For some rows the clone size is stated as once, few or many, or as a class when expanded; others skip it.

CDR3: CASSRLAGAQETQYF
DNA: TGTGCCAGCAGCCGACTAGCGGGAGCGCAAGAGACCCAGTACTTC
J: TRBJ2-5
V: TRBV7-9
D: TRBD2
size: NA

CDR3: CASSVEGLGSGTQYF
DNA: TGTGCCAGCAGCGTAGAGGGACTAGGGAGTGGGACCCAGTACTTC
J: TRBJ2-5
V: TRBV9
D: TRBD2
size: NA

CDR3: CASSGDRGLPQETQYF
DNA: TGCGCCAGCAGCGGCGACAGGGGGCTTCCCCAAGAGACCCAGTACTTC
J: TRBJ2-5
V: TRBV5-1
D: TRBD1
size: once

CDR3: CASSPRDRGNQPQHF
DNA: TGTGCCAGCAGCCCTCGGGACAGGGGAAATCAGCCCCAGCATTTT
J: TRBJ1-5
V: TRBV4-2
D: TRBD1
size: NA

CDR3: CASSYGQENQPQHF
DNA: TGTGCCAGCAGTTACGGACAGGAGAATCAGCCCCAGCATTTT
J: TRBJ1-5
V: TRBV6-5
D: TRBD1
size: NA

CDR3: CSARGLEQYF
DNA: TGCAGTGCTAGAGGGCTCGAGCAGTACTTC
J: TRBJ2-7
V: TRBV20-1
D: NA
size: NA

CDR3: CASSDLTGGRYEQYF
DNA: TGTGCCAGCAGTGACCTCACAGGGGGCCGATACGAGCAGTACTTC
J: TRBJ2-7
V: TRBV25-1
D: TRBD1
size: NA

CDR3: CASRQLAGGTDTQYF
DNA: TGTGCCAGCAGGCAACTAGCGGGGGGCACAGATACGCAGTATTTT
J: TRBJ2-3
V: TRBV2
D: TRBD2
size: once

CDR3: CASSFRQITDTQYF
DNA: TGTGCCAGCAGTTTTCGACAGATCACAGATACGCAGTATTTT
J: TRBJ2-3
V: TRBV6-5
D: NA
size: NA

CDR3: CASSKALTVNYGYTF
DNA: TGTGCCAGCAGCAAAGCCCTGACAGTTAACTATGGCTACACCTTC
J: TRBJ1-2
V: TRBV21-1
D: NA
size: NA

CDR3: CASSGQGSGANVLTF
DNA: TGTGCCAGCTCGGGACAGGGCTCTGGGGCCAACGTCCTGACTTTC
J: TRBJ2-6
V: TRBV7-2
D: TRBD1
size: NA

CDR3: CASSLASGTEAFF
DNA: TGTGCCAGCAGCTTAGCTTCAGGGACTGAAGCTTTCTTT
J: TRBJ1-1
V: TRBV7-9
D: NA
size: once

CDR3: CASSEKTGGSRSWTDTQYF
DNA: TGTGCCAGCAGTGAAAAGACAGGGGGCTCTCGGTCTTGGACAGATACGCAGTATTTT
J: TRBJ2-3
V: TRBV6-1
D: TRBD1
size: NA

CDR3: CASSLTGSFSNQPQHF
DNA: TGTGCCAGCTCACTCACAGGGTCTTTTAGCAATCAGCCCCAGCATTTT
J: TRBJ1-5
V: TRBV18
D: NA
size: few

CDR3: CASSANWFYEQYF
DNA: TGTGCCAGCAGCGCAAACTGGTTTTACGAGCAGTACTTC
J: TRBJ2-7
V: TRBV7-2
D: NA
size: NA